The sequence of this T cell receptor beta chain was determined in a study of OX40 agonist ivuxolimab in advanced cancers. Study details: Patients were treated with ivuxolimab, an agonistic anti-OX40 (CD134) antibody.

This table comes from immunoSEQ multiplex PCR, and its TCRdb copy is limited to in-frame clones, with some not included. Found here are about 45,000 clones, roughly 82% of them singletons; the top ten hold 2% to 3%. Turning to this clone: Its target is unknown.

Findings and caveats of the study: The mean number of expanded clones was higher in CD8+ T cells than in CD4+. Still undetermined is the antigen specificity of the expanded peripheral T cells.

The CDR3 spans 17 residues. J was trimmed by 6 bases and V by 6 bases; bases with no gene match: 9. Germline V gene lookup returns CDR1 LNHDA and CDR2 SQIVND (reference sequence). Sequenced material: CD4+ or CD8+ T cells sorted from blood, taken in a trial of the OX40 agonist ivuxolimab. This receptor was identified in an adult with an advanced solid tumor such as melanoma, head and neck, liver or kidney cancer. The rearrangement joins TRBV19 to TRBJ2-1; 15 nucleotides align to TRBD2. CDR3 region: CASRGLAGGWGGNEQFF. CDR3 nucleotides: TGTGCCAGTAGGGGACTAGCGGGAGGATGGGGTGGCAATGAGCAGTTCTTC. Drawing the rest from reference TRBV19 and TRBJ2-1, the complete variable domain is DGGITQSPKYLFRKEGQNVTLSCEQNLNHDAMYWYRQDPGQGLRLIYYSQIVNDFQKGDIAEGYSVSREKKESFPLTVTSAQKNPTAFYLCASRGLAGGWGGNEQFFGPGTRLTVL.